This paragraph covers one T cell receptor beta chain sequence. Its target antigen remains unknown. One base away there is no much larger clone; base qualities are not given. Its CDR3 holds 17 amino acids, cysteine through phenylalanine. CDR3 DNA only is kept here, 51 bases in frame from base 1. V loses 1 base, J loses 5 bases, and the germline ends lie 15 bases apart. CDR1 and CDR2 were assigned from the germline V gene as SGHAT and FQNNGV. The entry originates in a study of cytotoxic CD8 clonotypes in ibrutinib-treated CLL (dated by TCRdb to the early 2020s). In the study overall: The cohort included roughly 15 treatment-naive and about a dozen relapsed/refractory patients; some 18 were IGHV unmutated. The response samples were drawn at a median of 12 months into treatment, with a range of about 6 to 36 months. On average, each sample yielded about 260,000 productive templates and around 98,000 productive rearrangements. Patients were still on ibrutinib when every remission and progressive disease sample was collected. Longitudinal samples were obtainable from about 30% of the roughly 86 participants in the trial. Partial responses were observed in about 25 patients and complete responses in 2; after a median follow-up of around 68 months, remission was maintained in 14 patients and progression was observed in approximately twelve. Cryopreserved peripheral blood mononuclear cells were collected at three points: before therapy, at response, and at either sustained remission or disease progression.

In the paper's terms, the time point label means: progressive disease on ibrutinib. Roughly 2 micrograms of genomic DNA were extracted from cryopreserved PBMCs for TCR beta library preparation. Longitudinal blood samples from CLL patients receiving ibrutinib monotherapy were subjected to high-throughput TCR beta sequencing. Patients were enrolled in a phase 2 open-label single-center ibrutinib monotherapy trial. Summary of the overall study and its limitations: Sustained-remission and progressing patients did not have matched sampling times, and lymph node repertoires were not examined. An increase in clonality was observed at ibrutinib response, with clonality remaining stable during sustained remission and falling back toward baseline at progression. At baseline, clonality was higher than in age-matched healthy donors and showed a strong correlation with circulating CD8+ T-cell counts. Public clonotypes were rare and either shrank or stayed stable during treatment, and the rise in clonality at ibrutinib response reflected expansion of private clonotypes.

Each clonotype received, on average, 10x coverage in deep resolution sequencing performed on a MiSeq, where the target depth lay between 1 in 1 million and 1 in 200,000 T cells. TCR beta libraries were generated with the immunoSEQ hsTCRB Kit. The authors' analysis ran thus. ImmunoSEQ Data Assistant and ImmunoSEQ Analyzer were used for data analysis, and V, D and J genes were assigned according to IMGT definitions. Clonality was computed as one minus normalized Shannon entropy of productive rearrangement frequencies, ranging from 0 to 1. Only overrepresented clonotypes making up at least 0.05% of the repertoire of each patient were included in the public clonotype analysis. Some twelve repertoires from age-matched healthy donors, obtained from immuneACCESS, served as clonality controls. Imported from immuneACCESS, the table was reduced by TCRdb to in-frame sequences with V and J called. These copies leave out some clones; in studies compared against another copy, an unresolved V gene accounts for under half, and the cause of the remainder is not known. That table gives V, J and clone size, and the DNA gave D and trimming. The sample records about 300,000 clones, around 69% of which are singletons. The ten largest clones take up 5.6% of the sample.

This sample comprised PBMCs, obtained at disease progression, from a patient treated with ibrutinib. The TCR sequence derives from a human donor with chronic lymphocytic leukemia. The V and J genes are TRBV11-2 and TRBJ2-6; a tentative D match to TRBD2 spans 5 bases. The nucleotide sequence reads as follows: TGTGCCAGCAGCTTAGTGCGCGGAGGCTGGTGGGCCAACGTCCTGACTTTC. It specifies CASSLVRGGWWANVLTF.